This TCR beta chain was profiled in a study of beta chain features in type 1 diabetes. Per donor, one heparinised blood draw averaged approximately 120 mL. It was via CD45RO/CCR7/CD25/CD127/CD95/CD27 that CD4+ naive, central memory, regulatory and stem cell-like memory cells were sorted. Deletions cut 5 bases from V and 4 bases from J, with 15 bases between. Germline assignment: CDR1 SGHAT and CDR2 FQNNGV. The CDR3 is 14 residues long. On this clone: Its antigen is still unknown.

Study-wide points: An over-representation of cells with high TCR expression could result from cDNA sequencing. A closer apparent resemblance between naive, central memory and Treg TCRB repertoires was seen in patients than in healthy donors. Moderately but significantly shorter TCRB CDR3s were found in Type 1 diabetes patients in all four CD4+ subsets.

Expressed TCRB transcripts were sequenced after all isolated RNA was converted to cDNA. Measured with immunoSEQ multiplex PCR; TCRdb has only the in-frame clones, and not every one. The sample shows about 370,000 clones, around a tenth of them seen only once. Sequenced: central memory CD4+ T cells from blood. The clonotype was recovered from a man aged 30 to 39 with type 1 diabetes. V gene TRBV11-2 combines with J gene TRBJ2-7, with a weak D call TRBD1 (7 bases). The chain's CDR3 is CASSLAPGQYEQYF. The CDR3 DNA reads TGTGCCAGCAGCCTAGCGCCGGGACAGTACGAGCAGTACTTC.